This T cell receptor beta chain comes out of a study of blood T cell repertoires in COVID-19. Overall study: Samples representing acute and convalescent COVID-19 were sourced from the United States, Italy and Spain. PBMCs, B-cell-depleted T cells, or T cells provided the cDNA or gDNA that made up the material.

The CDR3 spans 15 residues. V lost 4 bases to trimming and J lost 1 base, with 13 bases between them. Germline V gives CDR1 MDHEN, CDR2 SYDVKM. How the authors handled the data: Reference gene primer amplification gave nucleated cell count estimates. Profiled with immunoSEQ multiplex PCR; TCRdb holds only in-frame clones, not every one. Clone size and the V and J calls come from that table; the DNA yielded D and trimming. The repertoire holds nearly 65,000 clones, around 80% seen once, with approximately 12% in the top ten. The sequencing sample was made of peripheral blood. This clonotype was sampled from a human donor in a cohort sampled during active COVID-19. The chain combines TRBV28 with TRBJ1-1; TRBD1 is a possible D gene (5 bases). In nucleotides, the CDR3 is TGTGCCAGCAGTTCTCCGTTTACAGGGAACACTGAAGCTTTCTTT. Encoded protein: CASSSPFTGNTEAFF. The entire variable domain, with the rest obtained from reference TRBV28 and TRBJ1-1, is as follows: DVKVTQSSRYLVKRTGEKVFLECVQDMDHENMFWYRQDPGLGLRLIYFSYDVKMKEKGDIPEGYSVSREKKERFSLILESASTNQTSMYLCASSSPFTGNTEAFFGQGTRLTVV.